Listed below are T cell receptor beta chains from one sample, sequenced in a study of cytomegalovirus exposure and HLA in healthy donors. Clones were sequenced by immunoSEQ multiplex PCR, and TCRdb holds only the in-frame ones, with some missing. Of approximately 160,000 clones listed, roughly 85% were seen once; the top ten hold around 0.7%. The sequenced material came from PBMCs. These receptors were collected from a male donor in good health and CMV-seronegative. The CDR3 runs from the conserved cysteine through the conserved F or W. The D gene is left open where the match is weak. For some rows the clone size is stated as once, few or many, or as a class when expanded; others skip it.

clone_size j_call d_call v_call cdr3_aa cdr3_nt
. TRBJ1-1 . TRBV2 CASRDRSNTEAFF TGTGCCAGCAGGGACAGATCGAACACTGAAGCTTTCTTT
. TRBJ2-1 . TRBV5-6 CASSGGGRKAYNEQFF TGTGCCAGCAGCGGCGGGGGCCGAAAGGCCTACAATGAGCAGTTCTTC
. TRBJ2-1 . TRBV30 CAWSVVGGEQFF TGTGCCTGGAGTGTGGTCGGGGGTGAGCAGTTCTTC
. TRBJ1-1 . TRBV5-3 CARSALGRGDTEAFF TGTGCCAGAAGCGCGTTGGGTAGGGGCGATACTGAAGCTTTCTTT
. TRBJ1-2 . TRBV2 CASSARGQLYGYTF TGTGCCAGCAGTGCCCGTGGACAGTTATATGGCTACACCTTC
once TRBJ2-2 . TRBV7-3 CASSSGTVSGELFF TGTGCCAGCAGCTCCGGGACTGTTAGCGGGGAGCTGTTTTTT
. TRBJ2-3 . TRBV7-2 CASSQTPHGLDTQYF TGTGCCAGCAGCCAGACCCCCCATGGACTGGATACGCAGTATTTT
. TRBJ2-2 TRBD2 TRBV5-4 CARWVRGMREADTGELFF TGTGCCAGGTGGGTCAGGGGAATGCGGGAGGCGGACACCGGGGAGCTGTTTTTT
. TRBJ1-2 TRBD1 TRBV10-3 CAISGTGDNIRTGYTF TGTGCCATCAGTGGGACAGGGGATAATATACGTACTGGCTACACCTTC
. TRBJ2-2 TRBD2 TRBV11-2 CASSSSGRGGELFF TGTGCCAGCAGCTCTAGCGGGAGGGGCGGGGAGCTGTTTTTT
. TRBJ1-1 . TRBV6-5 CASSYAGNTEAFF TGTGCCAGCAGTTACGCGGGGAACACTGAAGCTTTCTTT
. TRBJ1-1 . TRBV27 CASSLLGGQPTEAFF TGTGCCAGCAGTTTATTAGGAGGACAGCCCACTGAAGCTTTCTTT
. TRBJ2-5 . TRBV6-5 CASSSPGQGQETQYF TGTGCCAGCAGTTCCCCGGGCCAGGGTCAGGAGACCCAGTACTTC
. TRBJ2-5 . TRBV4-3 CASSQDFGGRETQYF TGCGCCAGCAGCCAAGATTTCGGGGGGCGGGAGACCCAGTACTTC
. TRBJ2-3 . TRBV11-3 CASSSRDRGGKDTQYF TGTGCCAGCAGCTCCCGGGACCGAGGAGGGAAAGATACGCAGTATTTT
. TRBJ1-5 . TRBV4-1 CASFPTESNQPQHF TGCGCCAGCTTCCCGACAGAGAGCAATCAGCCCCAGCATTTT
few TRBJ1-1 . TRBV18 CASSQGQDRNTEAFF TGTGCCAGCTCTCAGGGGCAGGACAGGAACACTGAAGCTTTCTTT
. TRBJ1-2 . TRBV19 CASSTRRYGYTF TGTGCCAGTAGTACTAGACGCTATGGCTACACCTTC
few TRBJ1-2 TRBD1 TRBV29-1 CSVVQGTVDYGYTF TGCAGCGTAGTACAGGGGACCGTCGACTATGGCTACACCTTC
. TRBJ2-7 TRBD2 TRBV19 CASSFRTSPYEQYF TGTGCCAGTAGTTTCCGGACTAGCCCCTACGAGCAGTACTTC
. TRBJ2-4 . TRBV5-1 CASSLNAGSGIQYF TGCGCCAGCAGCCTCAACGCGGGATCGGGCATTCAGTACTTC
few TRBJ2-3 . TRBV30 CAWTIQGGNTQYF TGTGCCTGGACGATCCAGGGGGGAAATACGCAGTATTTT
few TRBJ2-1 . TRBV9 CASSVETGEQFF TGTGCCAGCAGCGTAGAAACTGGTGAGCAGTTCTTC
. TRBJ2-5 . TRBV5-5 CASSASTPKGETQYF TGTGCCAGCAGTGCCTCAACCCCCAAGGGGGAGACCCAGTACTTC
. TRBJ2-3 TRBD2 TRBV14 CASSPYSGGASDTQYF TGTGCCAGCAGCCCTTATAGCGGGGGGGCCTCAGATACGCAGTATTTT
. TRBJ2-1 . TRBV15 CATSEGGGGSYNEQFF TGTGCCACCAGCGAGGGCGGGGGCGGCTCCTACAATGAGCAGTTCTTC
. TRBJ2-1 TRBD2 TRBV6-5 CASSLTSGSVNEQFF TGTGCCAGCAGTCTGACTAGCGGGAGTGTCAATGAGCAGTTCTTC
. TRBJ2-3 . TRBV9 CASSLAGELDSPMQYF TGTGCCAGCAGCCTCGCCGGTGAACTGGACTCCCCAATGCAGTATTTT
. TRBJ2-7 TRBD1 TRBV5-1 CASSYRGLDYEQYF TGCGCCAGCAGCTACAGGGGGCTCGACTACGAGCAGTACTTC